Each of the 25 T cell receptor beta chains below was sequenced from the same sample in a study of cytomegalovirus exposure and HLA in healthy donors. Vbeta (60) and Jbeta (13) primers were used in the PCR. Assay: immunoSEQ multiplex PCR; the TCRdb copy retains only in-frame clones and omits some. Its clone listing holds 100,000 to 150,000 clones. The sample was PBMCs. The receptors were gathered from a man aged 30 to 45 in good health and CMV-seronegative.

The chain carries TRBV2 and TRBJ2-6, with D possibly matching TRBD1 (6 bases). V lost 6 bases to trimming and J lost 0 bases, with 6 bases between them. Looked up from germline, CDR1 is SNHLY and CDR2 is FYNNEI. The CDR3 sequence is 14 residues long. CDR3 bases: TGTGCCAGCAGGACAGGCTCTGGGGCCAACGTCCTGACTTTC. Encoded protein: CASRTGSGANVLTF.

This sequence joins TRBV27 and TRBJ1-2; weak D call: TRBD1 (6 bases). The germline CDR1 and CDR2 sequences are MNHEY and SMNVEV (reference sequence). The V gene lost 4 bases and the J gene lost 4 bases, with 16 bases spanning the gap. The CDR3 has 15 residues. CDR3 protein: CASSSRGRRGYGYTF. The CDR3 coding sequence is TGTGCCAGCAGTTCGCGGGGGCGGAGAGGCTATGGCTACACCTTC.

The V call is TRBV9, the J call TRBJ2-5, with 11 bases aligning to TRBD2. J gave up 4 bases and V 3 bases, and 5 bases lay outside the gene matches. The germline gives CDR1 SGDLS, CDR2 YYNGEE. The CDR3 extends over 15 amino acids. CDR3 in amino acids: CASSASSGRLETQYF. The CDR3 nucleotides are TGTGCCAGCAGCGCTTCTAGCGGGAGGCTAGAGACCCAGTACTTC.

The V call is TRBV4-3, the J call TRBJ2-1; D call uncertain. Germline V gene sequence: CDR1 LGHNA, CDR2 YSLEER. The CDR3 runs 12 residues. V was shortened by 5 bases and J by 10 bases, with 12 bases between the two germline ends. CDR3 DNA: TGCGCCAGCAGCGCAACGTCTAGGGAGCAGTTCTTC. It is translated as CASSATSREQFF.

V gene TRBV28 combines with J gene TRBJ1-1, with 8 bases that match TRBD1. The germline CDR1 and CDR2 sequences are MDHEN and SYDVKM. This CDR3 comprises 14 residues. V dropped 6 bases and J dropped 3; count of bases not matched to a gene: 6. The CDR3 DNA reads TGTGCCAGCAGCACCGGACAGGGCTACACTGAAGCTTTCTTT. Protein sequence: CASSTGQGYTEAFF.

CDR3 sequence (DNA): TGTGCCAGCAGCTCGTATTATACAGGGTCCCCCGGGGCCAACGTCCTGACTTTC. The encoded protein is CASSSYYTGSPGANVLTF. The rearrangement joins TRBV7-9 to TRBJ2-6; weak D call: TRBD1 (6 bases). CDR1 and CDR2 (germline): SEHNR, FQNEAQ (reference sequence). V shed 4 bases and J shed 4 bases, with 20 bases lying between them. This CDR3 contains 18 residues.

Of note for this clone: Different DNA sequences within this sample yield the same CDR3. This chain joins TRBV5-1 and TRBJ1-2; no reliable D call. V was clipped by 0 bases and J by 4 bases, with 10 bases between them. The CDR3 has 14 amino acids. Germline CDR1 is SGHRS and CDR2 is YFSETQ. The CDR3 here is CASSLGTGGYGYTF. In nucleotides, the CDR3 is TGCGCCAGCAGCTTGGGGACGGGAGGCTATGGCTACACCTTC.

This CDR3 is CASSVGGPTTEAFF. The CDR3 region has the DNA TGTGCCAGCAGCGTAGGGGGCCCTACCACTGAAGCTTTCTTT. This chain joins TRBV9 and TRBJ1-1, with D possibly being TRBD1 (5 bases). CDR3 length: 14 residues. The V and J ends lost 0 bases and 4 bases respectively, with 10 bases between them. Germline CDR1 SGDLS, CDR2 YYNGEE. The whole variable domain, remainder taken from reference TRBV9 and TRBJ1-1, is DSGVTQTPKHLITATGQRVTLRCSPRSGDLSVYWYQQSLDQGLQFLIQYYNGEERAKGNILERFSAQQFPDLHSELNLSSLELGDSALYFCASSVGGPTTEAFFGQGTRLTVV.

V and J are TRBV27 and TRBJ2-5, with 12 nucleotides matching TRBD1. Germline trimming cut 4 bases from V and 4 bases from J; bases unmatched to any gene: 4. The germline CDR1 and CDR2 sequences are MNHEY and SMNVEV (reference sequence). This CDR3 has 15 residues. The CDR3 spells CASSSGQGAGETQYF. CDR3 DNA: TGTGCCAGCAGTTCGGGACAGGGGGCGGGAGAGACCCAGTACTTC.

CDR3 sequence: CASSVNQGTHGTEAFF. The CDR3 nucleotides read TGTGCCAGCAGCGTAAACCAGGGGACCCATGGGACTGAAGCTTTCTTT. The chain links TRBV9 to TRBJ1-1; perhaps TRBD1 as D (6 bases). The V gene lost 1 base and the J gene lost 5 bases, with 18 bases spanning the gap. CDR3 length: 16 amino acids. Looked up from germline, CDR1 is SGDLS and CDR2 is YYNGEE.

The V call is TRBV4-1, the J call TRBJ2-7; D is unresolved. This CDR3 is 13 amino acids long. V was cut by 5 bases and J by 2 bases, with 10 bases left in between. Germline values: CDR1 MGHRA, CDR2 YSYEKL. The CDR3 loop reads CASSVSSAYEQYF. CDR3 nucleotide sequence: TGCGCCAGCAGCGTCTCGAGCGCCTACGAGCAGTACTTC.

This chain connects TRBV2 to TRBJ1-5; D remains ambiguous. Trimming pared 4 bases from V and 2 bases from J, leaving 9 bases between. Germline V gives CDR1 SNHLY, CDR2 FYNNEI. CDR3 size: 14 residues. For the CDR3, the DNA is TGTGCCAGCAGTGGTCCGAGAGGCAATCAGCCCCAGCATTTT. It specifies CASSGPRGNQPQHF.

V is TRBV19 and J is TRBJ1-2, with 7 bases fitting TRBD1. Per the germline V gene, CDR1 is LNHDA and CDR2 is SQIVND (reference sequence). The trim removed 5 bases at V and 4 bases at J, leaving 10 bases unmatched. This CDR3 comprises 15 residues. This CDR3 is CASSLGTARRYGYTF. The CDR3 DNA reads TGTGCCAGTAGTCTGGGGACAGCCCGGCGCTATGGCTACACCTTC.

V and J are TRBV10-3 and TRBJ2-7, with 10 bases aligning to TRBD1. This CDR3 is built from 17 residues. V shed 3 bases, J shed 5 bases, and the junction held 13 bases outside the gene matches. Germline assignment: CDR1 ENHRY and CDR2 SYGVKD. CDR3: CAISDPRGDRGIHEQYF. The CDR3 coding sequence is TGTGCCATCAGTGACCCCCGAGGGGACAGGGGTATACACGAGCAGTACTTC.

The genes are TRBV28 and TRBJ2-7; D is perhaps TRBD2 (5 bases). Trimming removed 4 bases at V and 1 base at J, with 11 bases between. This CDR3 is 14 amino acids long. Germline V gene data show CDR1 as MDHEN and CDR2 as SYDVKM. DNA for the CDR3: TGTGCCAGCAGTTGGCCTGAGGGTTCCTACGAGCAGTACTTC. This encodes CASSWPEGSYEQYF.

The chain couples TRBV10-3 to TRBJ2-2; D unclear. Germline CDR1 and CDR2: ENHRY and SYGVKD. The ends were cut back, 8 bases at V and 4 bases at J, with 8 bases in the middle. This CDR3 has 12 residues. The CDR3: CAIHGFTGELFF. The CDR3 DNA follows: TGTGCCATCCACGGGTTCACCGGGGAGCTGTTTTTT.

The chain links TRBV7-9 to TRBJ2-1; 7 bases fit TRBD1. This CDR3 comprises 15 residues. J lost 2 bases, V lost 5 bases, and 6 bases had no gene match. Germline V gives CDR1 SEHNR, CDR2 FQNEAQ (reference sequence). CDR3 residues: CASSLGQATYNEQFF. As DNA, the CDR3 is TGTGCCAGCAGCCTAGGACAGGCGACCTACAATGAGCAGTTCTTC.

The V and J genes are TRBV19 and TRBJ1-5; a possible D gene is TRBD1 (5 bases). The CDR3 extends over 17 amino acids. V lost 5 bases and J 0 bases, leaving 17 bases between the germline ends. Germline values: CDR1 LNHDA, CDR2 SQIVND (reference sequence). The CDR3 here is CASSRARADYSNQPQHF. In nucleotides, the CDR3 is TGTGCCAGTAGTCGGGCCAGGGCCGATTATAGCAATCAGCCCCAGCATTTT.

The chain is built from TRBV7-2 and TRBJ1-5, with 11 bases identical to TRBD1. V lost 5 bases, J lost 7 bases, and 7 bases stayed unmatched. The CDR3 covers 15 residues. Germline-derived CDR1 and CDR2 are SGHTA and FQGNSA. In nucleotides, the CDR3 is TGTGCCAGCAGCCCCAGGACAGGGGGCCGGCAGCCCCAGCATTTT. The encoded protein is CASSPRTGGRQPQHF.

The chain couples TRBV27 to TRBJ1-1; 7 bases are shared with TRBD1. The CDR3 is 14 amino acids. Per germline, CDR1 MNHEY and CDR2 SMNVEV (reference sequence). V lost 2 bases, J lost 3 bases, and 3 bases stayed unmatched. CDR3 in DNA: TGTGCCAGCAGTTTAGACAGGGAGGACACTGAAGCTTTCTTT. This gives the protein CASSLDREDTEAFF.

The genes are TRBV11-2 and TRBJ1-2; D might be TRBD1 (6 bases). The CDR3 is 14 amino acids. Germline lookup yields CDR1 SGHAT and CDR2 FQNNGV. Deletions cut 2 bases from V and 4 bases from J, with 11 bases between. CDR3 loop: CASSLQGTTYGYTF. The CDR3, as DNA: TGTGCCAGCAGCTTACAGGGGACCACCTATGGCTACACCTTC.

The chain uses TRBV6-5 and TRBJ2-1, with 12 bases lining up with TRBD2. The V gene end was trimmed by 2 bases and the J gene end by 12 bases; junction bases not matched to a gene: 8. The germline V gene has CDR1 MNHEY and CDR2 SVGAGI. CDR3 length: 15 amino acids. The CDR3 protein is CASSYAGLAGPSQFF. CDR3 DNA: TGTGCCAGCAGTTACGCCGGACTAGCGGGACCCTCGCAGTTCTTC.

The rearrangement joins TRBV29-1 to TRBJ2-1; TRBD2 might be the D (6 bases). CDR1 is SQVTM, CDR2 ANQGSEA, per germline. V dropped 4 bases and J dropped 6 bases, with 7 bases sitting between them. The CDR3 is 11 amino acids. CDR3 bases: TGCAGCGTTGTGCGGGGCAATGAGCAGTTCTTC. Translated, it gives CSVVRGNEQFF.

The chain has TRBV14 and TRBJ2-5, with a tentative D call TRBD2 (6 bases). The V end lost 5 bases, the J end lost 5 bases, and 21 bases lay between the germline ends. The CDR3 loop spans 16 amino acids. Germline V CDR1 and CDR2: SGHDN, FVKESK. The CDR3 DNA sequence: TGTGCCAGCAGCGGGACCCCGTCCGGGGGTCGGGAGACCCAGTACTTC. Translating it yields CASSGTPSGGRETQYF.

This clone ranks as medium-sized in terms of frequency. The chain uses TRBV4-1 and TRBJ1-5, with 8 nucleotides matching TRBD1. V lost 1 base, J lost 0 bases, and 11 bases stayed unmatched. The CDR3 has 19 residues. Germline V gives CDR1 MGHRA, CDR2 YSYEKL. As DNA, the CDR3 is TGCGCCAGCAGCCAAGGCGGACAGGGAGAGATTAATAGCAATCAGCCCCAGCATTTT. Amino acid sequence: CASSQGGQGEINSNQPQHF.